The 8 T cell receptor beta chains below were found in one sample sequenced in a study of shared clonotypes between healthy human individuals. Sequencing was performed with immunoSEQ multiplex PCR; in TCRdb, only in-frame clones are kept and a portion is missing. The table lists more than 2,000,000 clones, more than 85% of them singletons. The sequencing input was naive CD4+ T cells from PBMCs. The subset: CD45RA+ positively selected. The receptor set was obtained from a man aged 18 to 30 in good health. Some clones in this sample may be carry-over from other donors' samples.

The chain combines TRBV18 with TRBJ2-7, with D perhaps assigned TRBD1 or TRBD2 (6 bases each). Germline values: CDR1 KGHSH, CDR2 LQKENI. The CDR3 loop spans 15 amino acids. V was clipped by 6 bases and J by 6 bases, with 21 bases between them. The CDR3 here is CASSPGTPQGSEQYF. CDR3 DNA sequence: TGTGCCAGCTCCCCCGGGACTCCGCAGGGGAGCGAGCAGTACTTC.

This clone was recorded only once. The genes are TRBV29-1 and TRBJ1-2, with TRBD1 as a possible D gene (6 bases). The CDR3 has 14 amino acids. The V gene's germline CDR1 is SQVTM and CDR2 ANQGSEA. V was shortened by 3 bases and J by 0 bases, with 11 bases between the two germline ends. CDR3 loop: CSVDGGLANYGYTF. CDR3 sequence (DNA): TGCAGCGTTGATGGGGGCCTAGCTAACTATGGCTACACCTTC.

The rearrangement joins TRBV7-3 to TRBJ2-1, with D possibly TRBD2 on 6 matching bases. Germline V gene sequence: CDR1 SGHTA, CDR2 FQGTGA. The length of the CDR3 is 16 residues. V lost 5 bases to trimming and J lost 2 bases, with 16 bases between them. CDR3 sequence reads: CASSQLALGAYNEQFF. Written as DNA, the CDR3 is TGTGCCAGCAGCCAACTAGCTCTAGGGGCCTACAATGAGCAGTTCTTC.

The V call is TRBV2, the J call TRBJ2-4; 10 bases fit TRBD2. This CDR3 is built from 13 residues. CDR1 SNHLY and CDR2 FYNNEI come from the germline V gene. The J segment lost 10 bases and the V segment lost 6 bases, leaving 6 bases of the junction unmatched. The CDR3 nucleotides read TGTGCCAGCAGCCCCGCTAGCGGGGGAATTCAGTACTTC. Amino acids: CASSPASGGIQYF. Combining the CDR3 with reference TRBV2 and TRBJ2-4 gives the whole variable domain EPEVTQTPSHQVTQMGQEVILRCVPISNHLYFYWYRQILGQKVEFLVSFYNNEISEKSEIFDDQFSVERPDGSNFTLKIRSTKLEDSAMYFCASSPASGGIQYFGAGTRLSVL.

To note about this clone: An end of the junction differs from the germline gene, which may be a read error. V and J are TRBV14 and TRBJ2-1; 12 nucleotides align to TRBD1. Germline CDR1 SGHDN, CDR2 FVKESK. This CDR3 region has 12 residues. CDR3 nucleotide sequence: TGTGCCAGCAGCCGGGACAGGGGGCAGCATTTCTTC. This gives the protein CASSRDRGQHFF.

V usage is TRBV7-9 and J usage is TRBJ1-1; D not resolved. V was shortened by 0 bases and J by 3 bases, with 14 bases between the two germline ends. Germline V lookup: CDR1 SEHNR, CDR2 FQNEAQ (reference sequence). The length of the CDR3 is 16 residues. The CDR3 loop is CASSLAHPGYDTEAFF. The CDR3 coding sequence is TGTGCCAGCAGCTTAGCCCACCCAGGTTATGACACTGAAGCTTTCTTT.

As concerns this clone: The same CDR3 also results from other DNA sequences found in this sample. The chain links TRBV19 to TRBJ2-7, with unresolved D. V lost 5 bases to trimming and J lost 4 bases, with 6 bases between them. This CDR3 is 11 amino acids long. Germline V gene data show CDR1 as LNHDA and CDR2 as SQIVND (reference sequence). In DNA form, the CDR3 reads TGTGCCAGTAGTCTCGGATACGAGCAGTACTTC. It translates to CASSLGYEQYF.

This sequence joins TRBV5-4 and TRBJ2-6, with 11 bases fitting TRBD1. The CDR3 covers 18 residues. V shed 4 bases, J shed 1 base, and the junction held 7 bases outside the gene matches. CDR1 is SGHNT, CDR2 YYREEE, per germline (reference sequence). The CDR3 loop reads CASSTDRGHFSGANVLTF. DNA of the CDR3: TGTGCCAGCAGCACGGACAGGGGGCACTTTTCTGGGGCCAACGTCCTGACTTTC.